This TCR beta chain was observed in a study of OX40 agonist ivuxolimab in advanced cancers. Overall study context: The study reported partial responses in three patients: one hepatocellular carcinoma, two cutaneous melanoma. General study points: The study observed clonal expansion of CD4+ and CD8+ blood T cells by week 6 at 0.1 to 3.0 mg/kg. There were, on average, more expanded clones in CD8+ T cells than in CD4+.

The V gene lost 1 base and the J gene lost 5 bases, with 20 bases spanning the gap. The length of the CDR3 is 17 residues. Germline CDR1 and CDR2: MGHRA and YSYEKL. Worth noting for this clone: What it binds is not known.

Sequencing was performed with immunoSEQ multiplex PCR; in TCRdb, only in-frame clones are kept and a portion is missing. The table lists 65,000 or so clones, roughly 80% of them singletons. The origin of this receptor is an adult with an advanced solid tumor such as melanoma, head and neck, liver or kidney cancer. This chain connects TRBV4-1 to TRBJ2-5, with D unclear. The input for sequencing was CD4+ or CD8+ T cells sorted from blood, taken in a trial of the OX40 agonist ivuxolimab. The CDR3 DNA is TGCGCCAGCAGCCAAGGCAACCTAGGTGTCATGGGGGAGACCCAGTACTTC. This translates into CASSQGNLGVMGETQYF.